This T cell receptor (beta chain) was obtained from a study of cytomegalovirus exposure and HLA in healthy donors. V gave up 1 base and J gave up 7 bases, with 8 bases separating them. CDR1 and CDR2 (germline): MNHNY, SVGAGI (reference sequence). This CDR3 spans 13 amino acids. PCR amplification relied on 60 Vbeta primers (plus 13 Jbeta primers). The protocol was immunoSEQ multiplex PCR, while the TCRdb copy is restricted to in-frame clones and leaves out a portion. The data contain approximately 190,000 clones, about four fifths of them seen just once; the ten biggest clones take up roughly 2.6%. The chain combines TRBV6-6 with TRBJ1-5; the D gene is possibly TRBD1 (6 bases). Sequenced material: PBMCs. The clonotype was recovered from a woman aged 45-59 years in good health and CMV-seropositive. The CDR3 DNA reads as TGTGCCAGCAGTTACTACACAGGGCAGCCCCAGCATTTT. It specifies CASSYYTGQPQHF.